This is a list of T cell receptor beta chains from one sample in a study of blood T cells in healthy people across ages. TCRdb reanalysed the 5' RACE reads using MiXCR and keeps one entry per CDR3 protein. The sample has 550,000 to 600,000 distinct CDR3 sequences; around half are singletons. The source material was blood. These receptors were taken from a man older than 75 in good health. Each CDR3 is given with its conserved first and last residue. Fields, in order: J gene, D gene, clone size, V gene, CDR3 protein, CDR3 DNA. A D gene is named only where the DNA matches it firmly. Rows may omit the clone size; those that give it use once, few, many or a size class.

TRBJ1-2	TRBD1	many	TRBV6-5	CASSARTGGYYGYTF	TGTGCCAGCAGTGCAAGGACAGGGGGATACTATGGCTACACCTTC
TRBJ1-1	.	.	TRBV20-1	CSARSGPTNTEAFF	TGCAGTGCTAGGTCCGGGCCGACTAACACTGAAGCTTTCTTT
TRBJ2-7	.	.	TRBV4-2	CASSQELASEQYF	TGTGCCAGCAGCCAAGAACTAGCCTCCGAGCAGTACTTC
TRBJ1-2	TRBD1	.	TRBV28	CASSFRGQGYGYTF	TGTGCCAGCAGTTTTCGGGGACAGGGCTATGGCTACACCTTC
TRBJ2-7	TRBD1	few	TRBV5-1	CASSWAGTASYEQYF	TGCGCCAGCAGCTGGGCCGGGACAGCGTCCTACGAGCAGTACTTC
TRBJ2-5	TRBD1	few	TRBV7-2	CASSLQGQTEMGTQYF	TGTGCCAGCAGCCTCCAGGGACAGACTGAAATGGGGACCCAGTACTTC
TRBJ2-3	TRBD1	few	TRBV6-6	CASSYSPTGADAQYF	TGTGCCAGCAGTTACTCGCCGACAGGGGCAGATGCGCAGTATTTT
TRBJ2-3	TRBD2	.	TRBV5-1	CASSPTSRLAGLTDTQYF	TGCGCCAGCAGCCCCACCTCAAGACTAGCGGGGCTCACAGATACGCAGTATTTT
TRBJ2-3	.	few	TRBV20-1	CSAGTDGTDTQYF	TGCAGTGCAGGAACGGACGGCACAGATACGCAGTATTTT
TRBJ1-2	.	.	TRBV4-1	CASSQESARALYGYTF	TGCGCCAGCAGCCAAGAGTCGGCCAGGGCTCTCTATGGCTACACCTTC
TRBJ2-5	TRBD2	.	TRBV9	CASSDAGRAPETQYF	TGTGCCAGCAGCGACGCCGGGAGGGCCCCAGAGACCCAGTACTTC
TRBJ2-1	.	few	TRBV6-5	CASSYAGERGVEQFF	TGTGCCAGCAGTTATGCTGGGGAGCGAGGGGTGGAGCAGTTCTTC
TRBJ1-2	.	.	TRBV6-6	CASSAGTVSGYTF	TGCGCCAGCAGTGCCGGGACGGTGTCTGGCTACACCTTC
TRBJ2-7	.	.	TRBV7-2	CASSDNALYEQYF	TGTGCCAGCAGCGACAACGCCCTCTACGAGCAGTACTTC
TRBJ2-7	TRBD1	.	TRBV2	CASSDAGGKNYEQYF	TGTGCCAGCAGTGATGCAGGGGGCAAGAACTACGAGCAGTACTTC
TRBJ1-3	.	.	TRBV20-1	CSARSRYSRSGNTIYF	TGCAGTGCTAGATCACGGTATAGCCGCTCTGGAAACACCATATATTTT
TRBJ2-5	TRBD1	.	TRBV12-5	CASGTGQEETQYF	TGTGCTAGTGGTACAGGACAGGAAGAGACCCAGTACTTC
TRBJ2-7	.	.	TRBV5-6	CASSVPWVRSYNEQYF	TGTGCCAGCAGCGTCCCGTGGGTACGCTCCTACAATGAGCAGTACTTC
TRBJ2-7	.	.	TRBV20-1	CSASSGTGGPRTPYEQYF	TGCAGTGCAAGCTCCGGGACCGGTGGGCCCCGGACACCCTACGAGCAGTACTTC
TRBJ2-1	TRBD1	few	TRBV5-1	CASSLPGTGGSYNEQFF	TGCGCCAGCAGCCTCCCGGGGACAGGGGGCTCCTACAATGAGCAGTTCTTC
TRBJ2-7	TRBD2	few	TRBV20-1	CSASSGSRYEQYF	TGCAGTGCTAGCAGCGGGAGTAGGTACGAGCAGTACTTC
TRBJ1-2	.	.	TRBV5-1	CASRTTQGLGGYTF	TGCGCCAGCAGAACTACCCAGGGATTGGGTGGCTACACCTTC
TRBJ2-5	.	.	TRBV20-1	CSAEGSSYNEQYF	TGCAGTGCTGAGGGTAGCTCCTACAATGAGCAGTACTTC
TRBJ2-7	.	.	TRBV12-3/TRBV12-4	CASSVDPTSLYEQYF	TGTGCCAGCAGTGTGGACCCGACTTCCCTCTACGAGCAGTACTTC
TRBJ2-5	TRBD2	few	TRBV6-5	CASSSLAVNEQYF	TGTGCCAGCAGTTCACTAGCGGTAAATGAGCAGTACTTC
TRBJ2-7	TRBD1	many	TRBV6-5	CASSGTGEYEQYF	TGTGCCAGCAGTGGTACAGGGGAATACGAGCAGTACTTC
TRBJ1-1	.	.	TRBV7-6	CASSRDRSVDTEAFF	TGTGCCAGCAGCCGAGACAGGTCCGTGGACACTGAAGCTTTCTTT
TRBJ2-3	.	few	TRBV7-9	CASSPWTVEGATQYF	TGTGCCAGCAGCCCATGGACGGTAGAAGGGGCTACGCAGTATTTT